The 11 T cell receptor beta chains below were found in one sample sequenced in a study of T cell changes during pregnancy in multiple sclerosis (dated by TCRdb to about 2019). Libraries came from the immunoSEQ multiplex PCR assay. Held by TCRdb, this immuneACCESS table contains in-frame sequences only and omits some clones. Under half of the omission traces to an unresolved V gene where checked; the cause of the rest is unknown. For this sample there are around 110,000 clones; roughly nine tenths appear just once. The leading ten clones occupy about 1.6% of the sample. Sample: peripheral blood, taken before pregnancy. The receptor source for this set is a female donor with multiple sclerosis, enrolled in a pregnancy study.

The rearrangement joins TRBV6-1 to TRBJ2-1; 10 nucleotides line up with TRBD2. The CDR3 contains 18 residues. The germline V gene encodes CDR1 MNHNS and CDR2 SASEGT. V lost 4 bases and J lost 0; bases outside the gene matches: 9. The CDR3 here is CASSGIAGGHSSYNEQFF. CDR3 in DNA: TGTGCCAGCAGTGGAATAGCGGGGGGCCATAGCTCCTACAATGAGCAGTTCTTC.

The chain has TRBV18 and TRBJ2-7, with D maybe TRBD1 (5 bases). This CDR3 comprises 15 residues. V was cut by 3 bases and J by 0 bases, with 12 bases left in between. CDR1 and CDR2 (germline): KGHSH, LQKENI. The CDR3 nucleotides read TGTGCCAGCTCACCGGAAGACAGAGACTCCTACGAGCAGTACTTC. Its translation is CASSPEDRDSYEQYF.

J is TRBJ2-5 and V is TRBV29-1; 8 bases match TRBD2. CDR1 SQVTM and CDR2 ANQGSEA come from the germline V gene. V dropped 4 bases and J dropped 2; count of bases not matched to a gene: 18. The CDR3 spans 18 residues. CDR3 sequence: CSVVGGRREGHSQETQYF. CDR3 bases: TGCAGCGTTGTGGGGGGGCGACGGGAGGGCCACAGTCAAGAGACCCAGTACTTC.

This chain connects TRBV5-4 to TRBJ2-7; the D gene is possibly TRBD1 (5 bases). Germline CDR1 reads SGHNT; CDR2 reads YYREEE (reference sequence). This CDR3 is 13 amino acids long. Trimming pared 1 base from V and 4 bases from J, leaving 9 bases between. The DNA for the CDR3 is TGTGCCAGCAGCTTGAAGGGGCGATACGAGCAGTACTTC. The encoded protein is CASSLKGRYEQYF.

This rearrangement joins TRBV19 to TRBJ1-5, with 7 nucleotides matching TRBD1. The germline V gene has CDR1 LNHDA and CDR2 SQIVND (reference sequence). After removal of 3 bases from V and 5 bases from J, the junction contained 7 bases not matched to a gene. The CDR3 sequence is 15 residues long. The CDR3 region has the DNA TGTGCCAGTAGTATGTCACGGACAGGAGATCAGCCCCAGCATTTT. It is translated as CASSMSRTGDQPQHF.

V and J are TRBV5-1 and TRBJ2-1; the D gene is possibly TRBD2 (6 bases). The CDR3 covers 15 residues. V dropped 3 bases and J dropped 3 bases, with 13 bases sitting between them. The germline V gene has CDR1 SGHRS and CDR2 YFSETQ. The DNA for the CDR3 is TGCGCCAGCAGCTGGGCAGGGACTCTCTACAATGAGCAGTTCTTC. Amino acid sequence: CASSWAGTLYNEQFF.

This chain links TRBV4-2 with TRBJ2-1, with 8 bases matching TRBD2. This CDR3 comprises 16 residues. V lost 4 bases, J lost 8 bases, and 13 bases stayed unmatched. The V gene's germline CDR1 is LGHNA and CDR2 YNFKEQ. The DNA for the CDR3 is TGTGCCAGCAGCCCCCAGCTGAGCGGGGGATTCTATGAGCAGTTCTTC. This translates into CASSPQLSGGFYEQFF.

The V gene is TRBV19, the J gene TRBJ2-1; D unresolved. Germline CDR1 reads LNHDA; CDR2 reads SQIVND (reference sequence). This CDR3 has 16 amino acids. The ends were cut back, 3 bases at V and 0 bases at J, with 12 bases in the middle. CDR3 sequence: CASSMWSVSSYNEQFF. The DNA of the CDR3 is TGTGCCAGTAGTATGTGGAGCGTTAGCTCCTACAATGAGCAGTTCTTC.

V is TRBV28 and J is TRBJ2-6; D is perhaps TRBD1 (6 bases). V lost 7 bases to trimming and J lost 4 bases, with 11 bases between them. Germline CDR1 MDHEN, CDR2 SYDVKM. The CDR3 consists of 14 residues. The CDR3: CASTGADGANVLTF. CDR3 nucleotides: TGTGCCAGCACAGGGGCGGACGGGGCCAACGTCCTGACTTTC.

J is TRBJ2-6 and V is TRBV10-3, with TRBD1 as a possible D gene (5 bases). The CDR3 length is 16 residues. Deletions cut 4 bases from V and 0 bases from J, with 10 bases between. Germline V gene data show CDR1 as ENHRY and CDR2 as SYGVKD. The CDR3 reads CAISVGQGSGANVLTF. The CDR3 nucleotides are TGTGCCATCAGTGTCGGTCAGGGCTCTGGGGCCAACGTCCTGACTTTC.

This chain joins TRBV5-1 and TRBJ1-1; the D gene is possibly TRBD1 (5 bases). The CDR3 covers 16 residues. CDR1 SGHRS and CDR2 YFSETQ come from the germline V gene. Trimming removed 7 bases from V and 0 bases from J, with 19 bases in between. The CDR3, as DNA: TGCGCCAGCCCCCCTTCGGCAAGGGGCATGAACACTGAAGCTTTCTTT. It encodes CASPPSARGMNTEAFF. Full variable domain (missing parts from reference TRBV5-1 and TRBJ1-1): KAGVTQTPRYLIKTRGQQVTLSCSPISGHRSVSWYQQTPGQGLQFLFEYFSETQRNKGNFPGRFSGRQFSNSRSEMNVSTLELGDSALYLCASPPSARGMNTEAFFGQGTRLTVV.